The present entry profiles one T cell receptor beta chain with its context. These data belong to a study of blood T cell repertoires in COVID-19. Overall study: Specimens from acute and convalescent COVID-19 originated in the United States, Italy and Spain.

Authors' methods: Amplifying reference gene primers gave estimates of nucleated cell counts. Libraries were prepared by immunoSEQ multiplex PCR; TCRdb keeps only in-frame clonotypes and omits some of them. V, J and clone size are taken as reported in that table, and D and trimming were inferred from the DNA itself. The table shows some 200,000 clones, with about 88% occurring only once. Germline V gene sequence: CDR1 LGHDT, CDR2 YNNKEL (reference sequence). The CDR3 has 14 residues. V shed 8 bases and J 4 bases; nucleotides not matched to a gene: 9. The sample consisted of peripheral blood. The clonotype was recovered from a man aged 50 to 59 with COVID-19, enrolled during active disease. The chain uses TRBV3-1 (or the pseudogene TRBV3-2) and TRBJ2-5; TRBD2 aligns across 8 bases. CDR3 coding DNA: TGTGCCAGCTCCGGGAGGGGGGCGCGAGAGACCCAGTACTTC. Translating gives CASSGRGARETQYF.